The following is a TCR beta chain sequence with its context. What antigen it recognizes has not been identified. No qualities accompany the bases; no much larger clone lies one base away. In the paper's terms, the time point label means: baseline before first vaccination. This sample's treatment or condition label indicates: meningococcal conjugate vaccine given as trial control. Vaccinee samples came from UK trials COV001 and COV002, including a single-blind randomized controlled phase 2/3 trial of AZD1222 (ChAdOx1 nCoV-19) in healthy adults. For TCRbeta chain sequencing, PBMC samples were collected from trial participants at day 0 and at day 28 after the second dose. The data are from a study of T cell responses to AZD1222 COVID-19 vaccine (dated by TCRdb to the early 2020s). About the full investigation: TCR sequencing covered 233 trial participants: around 210 given two doses of AZD1222 and about 26 given two doses of MenACWY control vaccine. Trial participants were enrolled by age into subgroups of 18-55, 56-69 and 70-plus years, and around 150, 28 and 57 TCR-sequenced participants, respectively, were included in these subgroups. Paper-wide results and their limitations: In the small 56-69-year group, the increase in depth fell short of significance, most likely because of low power. Conclusions about previously exposed vaccinees are limited because only a handful of AZD1222 recipients were SARS-CoV-2 seropositive at baseline. No day 14 peak-response samples were available, so repertoires were characterized only after the peak T cell response. Epitopes outside the regions mutated in the B.1.351 and B.1.1.7 variants were reportedly recognized by nearly half of the unique spike-specific TCRs. Participants were mostly white British and included more females than males, and it was suggested by the authors that clonal diversity may have been underestimated. A significant rise in spike-specific TCR breadth and depth was observed after two AZD1222 doses relative to day 0 and relative to MenACWY recipients. The vaccine-associated CD4 TCRs covered the entire spike protein, and the dominant responses fell in regions 160-218 and 743-854.

From the germline V gene, CDR1 is SGDLS and CDR2 is YYNGEE. Spanning cysteine to phenylalanine, the CDR3 consists of 19 amino acids. Only the CDR3 DNA stays, 57 bases, in frame from base 1. The germline V and J ends show losses of 2 bases and 4 bases respectively, and no gene match explains 6 bases of the junction. The CDR3 regions of human TCRbeta chains were analyzed by immunosequencing. As for how the authors treated the data: TCRs in the repertoires were matched against a reference library of SARS-CoV-2-specific TCRs that had been generated with the MIRA antigen-specificity platform. Breadth was defined as the fraction of unique TCRs that were SARS-CoV-2-associated. Depth was defined as the fraction of total T cells that were SARS-CoV-2-associated. Using the MIRA data, each spike-specific TCR was assigned both to the spike region to which the TCR was reactive and to a CD4 or CD8 class. Log10-transformed breadth and depth values were compared by one-way ANOVA with Sidak's multiple comparisons tests. The table comes from immuneACCESS by way of TCRdb, which keeps in-frame sequences with V and J called. Part of the clones is missing from these tables; in studies checked, under half for an unresolved V gene and the rest for unknown reasons. From that table come the V and J calls and clone size; the DNA was used to work out D and trimming. Present in this sample are approximately 60,000 clones, around 85% of which were seen just once. 15% to 20% of the sample lies in the top ten.

The receptor comes from an adult in good health. The chain was built from TRBV9 and TRBJ2-6, with TRBD2 identical over 16 junction bases. The sequences come from peripheral blood, collected on day 0 of MenACWY control vaccination. The CDR3 amino acid sequence is: CASSVAGLAGGAGANVLTF. The sequenced DNA: TGTGCCAGCAGCGTTGCGGGACTAGCGGGAGGGGCCGGGGCCAACGTCCTGACTTTC.